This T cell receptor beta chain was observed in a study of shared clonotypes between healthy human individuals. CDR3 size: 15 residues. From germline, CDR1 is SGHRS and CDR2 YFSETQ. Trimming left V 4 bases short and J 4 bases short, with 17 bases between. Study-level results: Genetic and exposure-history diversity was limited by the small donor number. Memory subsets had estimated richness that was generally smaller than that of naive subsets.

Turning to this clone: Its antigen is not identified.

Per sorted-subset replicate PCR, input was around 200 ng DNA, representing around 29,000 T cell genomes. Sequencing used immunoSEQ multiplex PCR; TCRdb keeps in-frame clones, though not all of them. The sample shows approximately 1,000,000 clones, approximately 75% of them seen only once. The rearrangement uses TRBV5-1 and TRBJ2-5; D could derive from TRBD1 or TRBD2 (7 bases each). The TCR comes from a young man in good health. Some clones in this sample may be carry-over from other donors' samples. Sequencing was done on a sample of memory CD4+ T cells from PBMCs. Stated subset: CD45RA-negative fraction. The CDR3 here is CASSPPTGRGETQYF. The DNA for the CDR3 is TGCGCCAGCAGCCCTCCGACAGGGAGGGGAGAGACCCAGTACTTC.